Following are 18 T cell receptor beta chains from one sample sequenced in a study of T cell responses to AZD1222 COVID-19 vaccine. Assay: immunoSEQ multiplex PCR; the TCRdb copy retains only in-frame clones and omits some. Found here are 65,000 to 85,000 clones, roughly 84% of them singletons; the top ten hold around 9.9%. The sequencing used peripheral blood, collected on day 0 of AZD1222 vaccination. The receptors shown here come from an adult in good health.

The chain is built from TRBV18 and TRBJ1-1; maybe TRBD1 (6 bases). Trimming took 5 bases from V and 1 from J, leaving 14 bases between them. CDR1 and CDR2 from the germline V gene are KGHSH and LQKENI. The CDR3 has 15 amino acids. CDR3 bases: TGTGCCAGCTCAGCAATGGGACACGAGAACACTGAAGCTTTCTTT. Protein product: CASSAMGHENTEAFF.

This chain joins TRBV5-1 and TRBJ2-7; 9 bases agree with TRBD2. The CDR3 covers 20 residues. V lost 2 bases to trimming and J lost 4 bases; unmatched junction nucleotides: 22. Germline V lookup: CDR1 SGHRS, CDR2 YFSETQ. CDR3 DNA sequence: TGCGCCAGCAGCTTAGGGGTGGTAGCGGGAGTCGTGGGAAACCTATACGAGCAGTACTTC. It encodes CASSLGVVAGVVGNLYEQYF. The full variable domain, completed using reference TRBV5-1 and TRBJ2-7, is KAGVTQTPRYLIKTRGQQVTLSCSPISGHRSVSWYQQTPGQGLQFLFEYFSETQRNKGNFPGRFSGRQFSNSRSEMNVSTLELGDSALYLCASSLGVVAGVVGNLYEQYFGPGTRLTVT.

The V gene is TRBV12-3 or TRBV12-4, the J gene TRBJ2-1; D may be TRBD1 or TRBD2 (5 bases each). This CDR3 comprises 13 residues. Trimming removed 7 bases from V and 6 bases from J, with 13 bases in between. For the CDR3, the DNA is TGTGCCAGCACCCCAACTAGGGGCAATGAGCAGTTCTTC. As protein: CASTPTRGNEQFF.

This clone was recorded only once. The gene calls are TRBV5-1 and TRBJ2-2; 7 bases are shared with TRBD1. This CDR3 comprises 13 residues. Germline V gives CDR1 SGHRS, CDR2 YFSETQ. Trimming at V came to 7 bases and at J to 3 bases, leaving 3 bases not matched to a gene. The CDR3 loop reads CASAQGDTGELFF. CDR3 DNA sequence: TGCGCCAGCGCCCAGGGGGACACCGGGGAGCTGTTTTTT.

J is TRBJ2-6 and V is TRBV28, with D uncertain. CDR1 MDHEN and CDR2 SYDVKM come from the germline V gene. Trimming took 5 bases from V and 2 from J, leaving 7 bases between them. The CDR3 sequence is 14 residues long. The CDR3 DNA is TGTGCCAGCAGTCCAGGTCCTGGGGCCAACGTCCTGACTTTC. This translates into CASSPGPGANVLTF.

The chain couples TRBV12-5 to TRBJ1-5; 9 nucleotides agree with TRBD1. Germline V gene data show CDR1 as LGHNT and CDR2 as FRNRAP. This CDR3 region has 15 residues. V trimming: 6 bases; J trimming: 4 bases; junction bases outside the gene matches: 7. In DNA, the CDR3 is TGTGCTAGTGGAATAGGGACAGGGAGAAATCAGCCCCAGCATTTT. Encoded protein: CASGIGTGRNQPQHF.

This chain links TRBV28 with TRBJ2-7; D may be TRBD1 (6 bases). The ends were cut back, 5 bases at V and 0 bases at J, with 14 bases in the middle. There are 15 residues in the CDR3. Germline values: CDR1 MDHEN, CDR2 SYDVKM. CDR3 in amino acids: CASSHPVGASYEQYF. The CDR3 region has the DNA TGTGCCAGCAGTCACCCAGTGGGGGCCTCCTACGAGCAGTACTTC.

The genes are TRBV28 and TRBJ2-1; no firm D call. The V gene lost 3 bases and the J gene lost 9 bases, with 12 bases spanning the gap. Germline assignment: CDR1 MDHEN and CDR2 SYDVKM. The CDR3 extends over 13 amino acids. The CDR3 here is CASSLPATGEQFF. The CDR3 region has the DNA TGTGCCAGCAGTTTGCCAGCCACGGGTGAGCAGTTCTTC. The complete variable domain, with remaining parts taken from reference TRBV28 and TRBJ2-1, reads DVKVTQSSRYLVKRTGEKVFLECVQDMDHENMFWYRQDPGLGLRLIYFSYDVKMKEKGDIPEGYSVSREKKERFSLILESASTNQTSMYLCASSLPATGEQFFGPGTRLTVL.

The CDR3 DNA sequence: TGTGCCAGTAGTATAGGGTTCGAGGGTTACTATGGCTACACCTTC. It is translated as CASSIGFEGYYGYTF. The V call is TRBV19, the J call TRBJ1-2; D gene unclear. With 1 base removed from V and 3 bases from J, the gap between germline ends came to 12 bases. CDR1 is LNHDA, CDR2 SQIVND, per germline (reference sequence). This CDR3 is 15 amino acids long.

This chain joins TRBV5-1 and TRBJ2-1; D call uncertain. CDR3 length: 11 residues. The germline V gene has CDR1 SGHRS and CDR2 YFSETQ. V was shortened by 1 base and J by 10 bases, with 6 bases between the two germline ends. The CDR3 DNA is TGCGCCAGCAGCTTGCCTGGAGAGCAGTTCTTC. Amino acid sequence: CASSLPGEQFF.

This rearrangement joins TRBV11-2 to TRBJ2-7, with D unclear. The CDR3 contains 11 residues. Germline CDR1 is SGHAT and CDR2 is FQNNGV. V lost 5 bases and J lost 3, with 5 bases in between. CDR3 DNA sequence: TGTGCCAGCAGCCAGTACTACGAGCAGTACTTC. It translates to CASSQYYEQYF. The variable domain in full, with the rest retrieved from reference TRBV11-2 and TRBJ2-7, is EAGVAQSPRYKIIEKRQSVAFWCNPISGHATLYWYQQILGQGPKLLIQFQNNGVVDDSQLPKDRFSAERLKGVDSTLKIQPAKLEDSAVYLCASSQYYEQYFGPGTRLTVT.

V usage is TRBV7-6 and J usage is TRBJ2-2; weak D call: TRBD2 (6 bases). Germline V gives CDR1 SGHVS, CDR2 FNYEAQ. V shed 6 bases and J shed 2 bases, with 13 bases lying between them. The CDR3 has 15 amino acids. The CDR3: CASRSGGVNTGELFF. CDR3 DNA sequence: TGTGCCAGCAGGAGCGGCGGGGTAAACACCGGGGAGCTGTTTTTT.

The chain carries TRBV21-1 and TRBJ1-2; the table's D call of TRBD1 was not tested on the DNA. TRBV21-1 is listed as a pseudogene. This CDR3 has 19 amino acids. The chain's CDR3 is CASSKGRRSMRGRYYGYTF. CDR3 bases: TGTGCCAGCAGCAAAGGTAGGCGGAGTATGAGGGGGAGATACTATGGCTACACCTTC.

The V call is TRBV5-1, the J call TRBJ2-7; D is perhaps TRBD1 (8 bases). The CDR3 runs to 19 residues. Trimming removed 2 bases from V and 2 bases from J, with 26 bases in between. Germline V lookup: CDR1 SGHRS, CDR2 YFSETQ. The CDR3 spells CASSLQQTGGVLSPYEQYF. Written as DNA, the CDR3 is TGCGCCAGCAGCTTACAACAAACAGGGGGGGTGTTAAGTCCCTACGAGCAGTACTTC.

The rearrangement joins TRBV19 to TRBJ1-3; the D is unclear. Germline V gene lookup returns CDR1 LNHDA and CDR2 SQIVND (reference sequence). The CDR3 is made up of 12 amino acids. Trimming took off 5 bases at V and 7 bases at J, with 9 bases between the two ends. The CDR3 here is CASSFSGNTIYF. The CDR3 DNA reads TGTGCCAGTAGTTTCTCGGGGAACACCATATATTTT.

A few counts support this clone. The rearrangement joins TRBV24-1 to TRBJ1-1; 7 positions match TRBD1. Germline lookup yields CDR1 KGHDR and CDR2 SFDVKD. This CDR3 has 10 amino acids. V shed 9 bases, J shed 8 bases, and the junction held 2 bases outside the gene matches. CDR3 DNA sequence: TGTGCCACCTCGGACAGGGAAGCTTTCTTT. Encoded protein: CATSDREAFF.

Regarding this clone: Distinct nucleotide sequences in the sample also encode this CDR3. The V call is TRBV18, the J call TRBJ1-1, with TRBD1 matching 9 bases. The CDR3 totals 13 residues. J was trimmed by 5 bases and V by 6 bases; bases with no gene match: 4. From germline, CDR1 is KGHSH and CDR2 LQKENI. For the CDR3, the DNA is TGTGCCAGCTCCCCGGACAGGGGAACTGAAGCTTTCTTT. Translation: CASSPDRGTEAFF.

The chain recombines TRBV6-5 with TRBJ1-1; the D is unclear. The V and J ends lost 6 bases and 1 base respectively, with 3 bases between them. CDR3 length: 11 residues. Germline values: CDR1 MNHEY, CDR2 SVGAGI. DNA of the CDR3: TGTGCCAGCAGATGGAACACTGAAGCTTTCTTT. Encoded protein: CASRWNTEAFF.